These 15 T cell receptor beta chains share one sample of origin, sequenced in a study of response to subunit inactivated influenza vaccine. One entry per CDR3 protein, called by TCRdb with MiXCR from the RT-PCR reads. Among roughly 500,000 distinct CDR3 sequences listed, around 25% were seen once. The sample was CD4+ T cells sorted from PBMCs, taken more than 4 days after vaccination. These receptors originate from a man aged 45 to 65 who received an inactivated influenza vaccine.

This clonotype has just a few counts. The chain employs TRBV7-2 and TRBJ2-7; 10 bases map to TRBD2. The trim removed 3 bases at V and 0 bases at J, leaving 5 bases unmatched. The CDR3 runs 16 residues. Germline V gene sequence: CDR1 SGHTA, CDR2 FQGNSA. The CDR3 DNA follows: TGTGCCAGCAGCTTGAACGGACTAGCGGCCTCCTACGAGCAGTACTTC. Protein sequence: CASSLNGLAASYEQYF. Full variable domain (rest looked up from reference TRBV7-2 and TRBJ2-7): GAGVSQSPSNKVTEKGKDVELRCDPISGHTALYWYRQSLGQGLEFLIYFQGNSAPDKSGLPSDRFSAERTGGSVSTLTIQRTQQEDSAVYLCASSLNGLAASYEQYFGPGTRLTVT.

The CDR3 bases are TGCAGCGTTGAAGTGGCTAGCCGTTACAATGAGCAGTTCTTC. It specifies CSVEVASRYNEQFF. The chain is built from TRBV29-1 and TRBJ2-1; D perhaps matches TRBD2 (5 bases). The CDR3 contains 14 residues. V dropped 1 base and J dropped 4 bases, with 11 bases sitting between them. In germline, CDR1 is SQVTM, CDR2 ANQGSEA.

There are many counts of this clonotype. This sequence joins TRBV6-1 and TRBJ2-2; the D call may be TRBD1 or TRBD2 (6 bases each). The CDR3 is made up of 19 amino acids. CDR1 and CDR2 (germline): MNHNS, SASEGT. The V end lost 5 bases, the J end lost 6 bases, and 28 bases lay between the germline ends. Here the CDR3 reads CASSRIPDYLEGGAGELFF. CDR3 bases: TGTGCCAGCAGTCGAATTCCGGACTACTTAGAAGGGGGAGCCGGGGAGCTGTTTTTT.

The gene calls are TRBV3-1 and TRBJ2-7; 10 nucleotides agree with TRBD2. The CDR3 runs 14 residues. The J segment lost 4 bases and the V segment lost 1 base, leaving 1 base of the junction unmatched. Germline assignment: CDR1 LGHDT and CDR2 YNNKEL (reference sequence). The CDR3: CASSQGTSGYEQYF. The CDR3 DNA sequence: TGTGCCAGCAGCCAAGGGACTAGCGGTTACGAGCAGTACTTC.

This clonotype has a handful of counts. The V call is TRBV7-9, the J call TRBJ2-7; D not resolved. The germline V and J ends were trimmed by 1 base and 6 bases, with 7 bases remaining between them. Germline V CDR1 and CDR2: SEHNR, FQNEAQ (reference sequence). There are 12 residues in the CDR3. CDR3 in amino acids: CASSLGSGEQYF. CDR3 DNA sequence: TGTGCCAGCAGCTTAGGGTCAGGCGAGCAGTACTTC.

The chain employs TRBV20-1 and TRBJ2-1, with D hard to call. Germline lookup yields CDR1 DFQATT and CDR2 SNEGSKA (reference sequence). The V end lost 0 bases, the J end lost 4 bases, and 10 bases lay between the germline ends. The CDR3 has 14 residues. The CDR3 region is CSARDQTHYNEQFF. The CDR3 nucleotides read TGCAGTGCTAGAGACCAGACGCATTACAATGAGCAGTTCTTC.

This clonotype has a single count. V gene TRBV9 combines with J gene TRBJ2-5, with D perhaps matching TRBD2 (6 bases). The CDR3 extends over 15 amino acids. Deletions cut 4 bases from V and 5 bases from J, with 18 bases between. Germline CDR1 SGDLS, CDR2 YYNGEE. Here the CDR3 DNA reads TGTGCCAGCAGCTCCGCTGGAGGGATCGGGGAGACCCAGTACTTC. Amino acids: CASSSAGGIGETQYF.

There are a few counts of this clonotype. The gene calls are TRBV20-1 and TRBJ1-4; D is perhaps TRBD1 (5 bases). Trimming shortened V by 4 bases and J by 5 bases, and 14 bases separated the two germline ends. CDR1 is DFQATT, CDR2 SNEGSKA, per germline (reference sequence). The CDR3 spans 14 residues. The CDR3, as DNA: TGCAGTGCTACGCCCGGGGCTCAAAATGAAAAACTGTTTTTT. Its translation is CSATPGAQNEKLFF.

This clonotype has only a few counts. This rearrangement joins TRBV12-3 or TRBV12-4 to TRBJ1-4; no firm D call. The V end was cut by 6 bases, the J end by 8 bases, with 16 bases between. The CDR3 consists of 14 residues. The CDR3 DNA sequence: TGTGCCAGCAGAAAGACCCCCCTCAGGGAAAAACTGTTTTTT. This translates into CASRKTPLREKLFF.

This clonotype was seen a handful of times. This rearrangement joins TRBV5-1 to TRBJ1-2; a possible D gene is TRBD1 (6 bases). CDR1 is SGHRS, CDR2 YFSETQ, per germline. The germline V and J ends were trimmed by 1 base and 4 bases, with 11 bases remaining between them. This CDR3 has 14 residues. The CDR3 bases are TGCGCCAGCAGCTTGCAGGGGTACGGCTATGGCTACACCTTC. Translated: CASSLQGYGYGYTF.

The J gene is TRBJ1-1, the V gene TRBV4-2; D gene ambiguous. Germline V gene sequence: CDR1 LGHNA, CDR2 YNFKEQ. The CDR3 length is 15 residues. Trimming shortened V by 1 base and J by 1 base, and 10 bases separated the two germline ends. The CDR3 DNA reads as TGTGCCAGCAGCCAAGGGAAGACAAGGAACACTGAAGCTTTCTTT. Its translation: CASSQGKTRNTEAFF.

This clonotype was seen more than once but under ten times. The chain carries TRBV4-3 and TRBJ2-7; 10 bases map to TRBD2. The CDR3 contains 18 residues. The ends lost 1 base at V and 2 bases at J; junction bases unmatched: 11. CDR1 and CDR2 (germline): LGHNA, YSLEER. In DNA form, the CDR3 reads TGCGCCAGCAGCCAAGTAGCGGCACTAGCGGGATCAACCTACGAGCAGTACTTC. Translated: CASSQVAALAGSTYEQYF.

V is TRBV29-1 and J is TRBJ2-3, with D perhaps given as TRBD1 or TRBD2 (5 bases each). V was cut by 4 bases and J by 2 bases, with 13 bases left in between. Germline V gene data show CDR1 as SQVTM and CDR2 as ANQGSEA. This CDR3 spans 14 amino acids. CDR3 residues: CSVGGQGLTDTQYF. The CDR3, as DNA: TGCAGCGTTGGAGGGCAGGGCCTCACAGATACGCAGTATTTT.

There are many counts of this clonotype. V and J are TRBV7-8 and TRBJ2-5, with 8 positions matching TRBD1. Trimming took 4 bases from V and 7 from J; bases not matched to a gene: 11. The CDR3 is made up of 15 amino acids. Germline V gives CDR1 SGHVS, CDR2 FQNEAQ. CDR3 amino acids: CASSSILQGGATQYF. For the CDR3, the DNA is TGTGCCAGCAGCTCTATACTACAGGGGGGTGCGACCCAGTACTTC.

The V and J genes are TRBV3-1 and TRBJ2-1; D gene ambiguous. V was shortened by 1 base and J by 4 bases, with 8 bases between the two germline ends. CDR3 size: 14 residues. In germline, CDR1 is LGHDT, CDR2 YNNKEL (reference sequence). CDR3 coding DNA: TGTGCCAGCAGCCAAGCGGAGAGATACAATGAGCAGTTCTTC. This translates into CASSQAERYNEQFF.